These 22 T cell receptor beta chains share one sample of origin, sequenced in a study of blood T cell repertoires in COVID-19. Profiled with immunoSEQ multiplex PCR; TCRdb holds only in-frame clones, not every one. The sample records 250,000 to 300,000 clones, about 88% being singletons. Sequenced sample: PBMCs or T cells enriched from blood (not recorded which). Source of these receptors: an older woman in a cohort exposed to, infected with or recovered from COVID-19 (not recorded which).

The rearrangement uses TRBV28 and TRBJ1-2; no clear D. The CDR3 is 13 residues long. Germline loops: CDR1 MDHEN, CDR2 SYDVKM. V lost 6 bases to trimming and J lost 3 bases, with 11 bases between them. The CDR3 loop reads CASRVPRHYGYTF. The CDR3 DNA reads TGTGCCAGCAGAGTACCGAGGCACTATGGCTACACCTTC.

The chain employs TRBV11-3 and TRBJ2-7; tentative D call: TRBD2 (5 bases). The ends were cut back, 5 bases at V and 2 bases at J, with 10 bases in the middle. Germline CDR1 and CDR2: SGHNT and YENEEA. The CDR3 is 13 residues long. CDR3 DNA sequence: TGTGCCAGCAGCAAACGGGATGCCTACGAGCAGTACTTC. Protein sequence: CASSKRDAYEQYF.

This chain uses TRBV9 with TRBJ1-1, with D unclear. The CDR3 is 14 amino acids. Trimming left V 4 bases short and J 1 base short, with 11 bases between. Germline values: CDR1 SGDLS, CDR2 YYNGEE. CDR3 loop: CASSLQTGNTEAFF. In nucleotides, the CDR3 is TGTGCCAGCAGCCTCCAGACGGGGAACACTGAAGCTTTCTTT.

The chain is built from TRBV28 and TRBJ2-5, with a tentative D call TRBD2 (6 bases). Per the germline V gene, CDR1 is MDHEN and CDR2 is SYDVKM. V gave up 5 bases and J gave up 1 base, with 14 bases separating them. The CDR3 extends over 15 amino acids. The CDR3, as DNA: TGTGCCAGCAGTCCCGGCGGGGTGACCCAAGAGACCCAGTACTTC. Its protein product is CASSPGGVTQETQYF.

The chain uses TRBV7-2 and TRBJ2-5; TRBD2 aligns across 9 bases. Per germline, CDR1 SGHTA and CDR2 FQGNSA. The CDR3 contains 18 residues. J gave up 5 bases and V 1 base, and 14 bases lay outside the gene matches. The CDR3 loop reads CASSLVGEGLAGRETQYF. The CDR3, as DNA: TGTGCCAGCAGCTTAGTCGGGGAGGGGCTAGCGGGAAGGGAGACCCAGTACTTC.

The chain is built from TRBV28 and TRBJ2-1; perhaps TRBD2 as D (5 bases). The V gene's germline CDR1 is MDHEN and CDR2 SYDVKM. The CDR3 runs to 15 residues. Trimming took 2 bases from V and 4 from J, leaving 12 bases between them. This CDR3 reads CASSLPGPGYNEQFF. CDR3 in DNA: TGTGCCAGCAGTTTACCCGGGCCGGGATACAATGAGCAGTTCTTC. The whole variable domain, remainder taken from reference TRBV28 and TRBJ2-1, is DVKVTQSSRYLVKRTGEKVFLECVQDMDHENMFWYRQDPGLGLRLIYFSYDVKMKEKGDIPEGYSVSREKKERFSLILESASTNQTSMYLCASSLPGPGYNEQFFGPGTRLTVL.

CDR3 sequence: CASTTSSYEQYF. The CDR3 coding sequence is TGTGCCAGTACGACAAGCTCCTACGAGCAGTACTTC. This chain uses TRBV28 with TRBJ2-7; D call uncertain. CDR1 is MDHEN and CDR2 is SYDVKM in the germline V gene. The germline V and J ends were trimmed by 9 bases and 0 bases, with 9 bases remaining between them. The length of the CDR3 is 12 residues.

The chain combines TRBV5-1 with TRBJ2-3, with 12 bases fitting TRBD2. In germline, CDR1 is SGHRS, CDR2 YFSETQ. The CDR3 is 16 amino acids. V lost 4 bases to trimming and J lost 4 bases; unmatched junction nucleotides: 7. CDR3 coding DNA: TGCGCCAGCAGCGTGACTAGCGGGAGAGGTGCAGATACGCAGTATTTT. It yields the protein CASSVTSGRGADTQYF.

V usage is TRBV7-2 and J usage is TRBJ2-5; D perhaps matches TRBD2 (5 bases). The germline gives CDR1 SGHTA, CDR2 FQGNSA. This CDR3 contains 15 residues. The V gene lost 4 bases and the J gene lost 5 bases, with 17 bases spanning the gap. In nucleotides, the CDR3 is TGTGCCAGCAGCTGGACCCGCAGCGGTAGGGAGACCCAGTACTTC. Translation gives CASSWTRSGRETQYF.

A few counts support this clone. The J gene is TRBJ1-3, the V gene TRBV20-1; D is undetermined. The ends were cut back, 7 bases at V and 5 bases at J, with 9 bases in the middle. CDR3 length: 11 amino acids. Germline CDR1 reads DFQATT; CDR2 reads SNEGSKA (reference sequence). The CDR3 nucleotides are TGCAGTGTTCCCTTTAGAAACACCATATATTTT. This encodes CSVPFRNTIYF.

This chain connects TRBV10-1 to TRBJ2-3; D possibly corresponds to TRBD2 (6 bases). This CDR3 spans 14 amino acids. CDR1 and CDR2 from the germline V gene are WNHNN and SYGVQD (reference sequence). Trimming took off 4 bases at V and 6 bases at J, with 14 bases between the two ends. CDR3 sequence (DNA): TGCGCCAGCAGTGGTAGCGGTGCCGTGGATACGCAGTATTTT. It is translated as CASSGSGAVDTQYF.

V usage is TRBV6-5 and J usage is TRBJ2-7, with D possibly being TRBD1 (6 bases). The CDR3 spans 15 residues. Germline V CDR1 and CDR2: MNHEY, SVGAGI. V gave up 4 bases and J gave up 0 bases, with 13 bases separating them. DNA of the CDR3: TGTGCCAGCAGTTCCCTACGGGACAACTCCTACGAGCAGTACTTC. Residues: CASSSLRDNSYEQYF.

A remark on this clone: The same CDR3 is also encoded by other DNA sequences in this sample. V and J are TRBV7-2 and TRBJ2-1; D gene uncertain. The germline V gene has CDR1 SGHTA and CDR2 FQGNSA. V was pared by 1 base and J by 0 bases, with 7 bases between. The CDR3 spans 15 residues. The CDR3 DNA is TGTGCCAGCAGCTTAGACGGTAGCTCCTACAATGAGCAGTTCTTC. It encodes CASSLDGSSYNEQFF.

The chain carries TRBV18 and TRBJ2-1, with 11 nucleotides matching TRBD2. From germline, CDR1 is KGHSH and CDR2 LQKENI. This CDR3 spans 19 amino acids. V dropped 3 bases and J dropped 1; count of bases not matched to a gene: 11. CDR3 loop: CASSPGELAGVRSYNEQFF. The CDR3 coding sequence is TGTGCCAGCTCACCGGGGGAACTAGCGGGAGTGAGGTCCTACAATGAGCAGTTCTTC.

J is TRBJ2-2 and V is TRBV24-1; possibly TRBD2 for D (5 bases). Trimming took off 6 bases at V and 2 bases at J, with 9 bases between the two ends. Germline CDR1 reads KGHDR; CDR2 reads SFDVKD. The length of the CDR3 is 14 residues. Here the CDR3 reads CATSYTSNTGELFF. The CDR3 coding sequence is TGTGCCACCAGTTATACTAGTAACACCGGGGAGCTGTTTTTT.

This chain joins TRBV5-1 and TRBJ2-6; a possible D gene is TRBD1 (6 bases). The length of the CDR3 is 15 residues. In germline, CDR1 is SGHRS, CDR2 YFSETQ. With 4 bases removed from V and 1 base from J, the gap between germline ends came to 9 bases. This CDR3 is CASSLGQSGANVLTF. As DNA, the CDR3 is TGCGCCAGCAGCCTAGGACAGTCTGGGGCCAACGTCCTGACTTTC. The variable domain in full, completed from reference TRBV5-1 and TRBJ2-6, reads KAGVTQTPRYLIKTRGQQVTLSCSPISGHRSVSWYQQTPGQGLQFLFEYFSETQRNKGNFPGRFSGRQFSNSRSEMNVSTLELGDSALYLCASSLGQSGANVLTFGAGSRLTVL.

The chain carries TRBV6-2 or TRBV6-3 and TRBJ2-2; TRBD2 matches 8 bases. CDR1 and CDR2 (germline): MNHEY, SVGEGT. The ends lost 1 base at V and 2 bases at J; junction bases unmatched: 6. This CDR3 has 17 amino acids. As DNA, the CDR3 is TGTGCCAGCAGTTACTTAGGCCTAGCGGGCAACACCGGGGAGCTGTTTTTT. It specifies CASSYLGLAGNTGELFF.

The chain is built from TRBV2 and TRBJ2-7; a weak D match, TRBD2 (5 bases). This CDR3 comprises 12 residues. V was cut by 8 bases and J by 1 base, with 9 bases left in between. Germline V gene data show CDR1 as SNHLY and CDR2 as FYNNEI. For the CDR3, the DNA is TGTGCCAGCTCACTAGGTTCCTACGAGCAGTACTTC. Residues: CASSLGSYEQYF.

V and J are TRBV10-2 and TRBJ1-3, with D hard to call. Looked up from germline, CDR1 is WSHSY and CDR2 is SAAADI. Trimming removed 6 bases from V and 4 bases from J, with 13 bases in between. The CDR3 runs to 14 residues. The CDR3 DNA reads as TGCGCCAGCAGATCCCAACGGGTCGGAAACACCATATATTTT. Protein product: CASRSQRVGNTIYF.

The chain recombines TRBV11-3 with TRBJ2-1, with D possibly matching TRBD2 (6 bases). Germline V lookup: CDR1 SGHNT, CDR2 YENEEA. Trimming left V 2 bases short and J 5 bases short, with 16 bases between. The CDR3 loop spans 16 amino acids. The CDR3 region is CASSLFSGRKDNEQFF. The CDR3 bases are TGTGCCAGCAGCTTATTCAGCGGGCGAAAGGACAATGAGCAGTTCTTC.

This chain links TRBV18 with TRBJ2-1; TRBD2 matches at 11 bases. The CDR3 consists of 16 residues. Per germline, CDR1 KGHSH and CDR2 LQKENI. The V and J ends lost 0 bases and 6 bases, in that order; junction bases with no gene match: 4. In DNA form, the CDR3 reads TGTGCCAGCTCACCACCCGGACTAGCGGGTCCCAATGAGCAGTTCTTC. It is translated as CASSPPGLAGPNEQFF.

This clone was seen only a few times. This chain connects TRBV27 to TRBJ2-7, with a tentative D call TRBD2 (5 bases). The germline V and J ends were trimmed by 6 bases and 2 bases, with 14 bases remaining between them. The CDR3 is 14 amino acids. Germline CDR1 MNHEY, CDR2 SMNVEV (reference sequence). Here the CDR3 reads CASRRRRDAYEQYF. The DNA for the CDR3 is TGTGCCAGCAGACGGCGCCGGGATGCCTACGAGCAGTACTTC.